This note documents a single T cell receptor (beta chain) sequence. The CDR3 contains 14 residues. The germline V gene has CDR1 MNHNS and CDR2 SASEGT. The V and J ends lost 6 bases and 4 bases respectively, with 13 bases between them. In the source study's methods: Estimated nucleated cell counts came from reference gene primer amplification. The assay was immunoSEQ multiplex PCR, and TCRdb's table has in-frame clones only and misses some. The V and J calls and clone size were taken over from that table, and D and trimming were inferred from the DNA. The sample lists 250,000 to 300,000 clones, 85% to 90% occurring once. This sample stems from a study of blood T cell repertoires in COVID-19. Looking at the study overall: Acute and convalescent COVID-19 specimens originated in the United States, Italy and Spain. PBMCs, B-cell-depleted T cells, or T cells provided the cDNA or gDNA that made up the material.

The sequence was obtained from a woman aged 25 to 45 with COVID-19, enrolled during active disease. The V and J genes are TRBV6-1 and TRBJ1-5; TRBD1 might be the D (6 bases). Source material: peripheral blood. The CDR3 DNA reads TGTGCCAGCAGCCACGGACAGAATAATCAGCCCCAGCATTTT. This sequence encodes CASSHGQNNQPQHF.